This T cell receptor (beta chain) stems from a study of cytomegalovirus exposure and HLA in healthy donors. Study-level results: On later analysis, the bulk of CMV-associated TCR beta chains appeared to be HLA-restricted. As a later analysis showed, several of the most significant clusters appeared to be linked to common viral pathogens. Across donors, presence/absence analyses took sequencing depth to be roughly uniform.

Primers included in the PCR were 60 Vbeta and 13 Jbeta primers. TCRdb's table, derived via immunoSEQ multiplex PCR, lists solely in-frame clones and lacks some. The sample records 100,000 to 150,000 clones, 70% to 90% being singletons. Of note for this clone: The antigen is not known.

V was cut by 0 bases and J by 7 bases, with 9 bases left in between. This CDR3 has 13 amino acids. Germline lookup yields CDR1 LNHDA and CDR2 SQIVND (reference sequence). The chain uses TRBV19 and TRBJ2-5, with D unclear. The sequence was collected from a man aged 18-30 years in good health and CMV-seropositive. Sequenced sample: PBMCs. The DNA of the CDR3 is TGTGCCAGTAGTATAGAAGGTTCGGGGACCCAGTACTTC. Translating gives CASSIEGSGTQYF.